This T cell receptor (beta chain) was sequenced for a study of cytomegalovirus exposure and HLA in healthy donors. Germline CDR1 and CDR2: SGHAT and FQNNGV. V gave up 1 base and J gave up 5 bases; unmatched junction bases: 8. This CDR3 contains 16 residues. Vbeta (60) and Jbeta (13) primers were used in the PCR. Authors' data handling: Some 11 million of the about 80 million unique TCR beta chains counted in a later analysis were shared. Produced via immunoSEQ multiplex PCR; TCRdb's table is partial and in-frame only. D and trimming come from the DNA, and the V and J calls and clone size come from that table. The sample comprises roughly 200,000 clones, 70% to 85% of which are singletons, and 4.4% rests with the top ten.

The TCR was taken from a woman aged 25-40 years in good health and CMV-seropositive. Specimen: PBMCs. This rearrangement joins TRBV11-2 to TRBJ2-5; TRBD2 matches at 9 bases. The CDR3 bases are TGTGCCAGCAGCTTAGTCGTAGCGGGGGTGGGGGAGACCCAGTACTTC. Translation gives CASSLVVAGVGETQYF.